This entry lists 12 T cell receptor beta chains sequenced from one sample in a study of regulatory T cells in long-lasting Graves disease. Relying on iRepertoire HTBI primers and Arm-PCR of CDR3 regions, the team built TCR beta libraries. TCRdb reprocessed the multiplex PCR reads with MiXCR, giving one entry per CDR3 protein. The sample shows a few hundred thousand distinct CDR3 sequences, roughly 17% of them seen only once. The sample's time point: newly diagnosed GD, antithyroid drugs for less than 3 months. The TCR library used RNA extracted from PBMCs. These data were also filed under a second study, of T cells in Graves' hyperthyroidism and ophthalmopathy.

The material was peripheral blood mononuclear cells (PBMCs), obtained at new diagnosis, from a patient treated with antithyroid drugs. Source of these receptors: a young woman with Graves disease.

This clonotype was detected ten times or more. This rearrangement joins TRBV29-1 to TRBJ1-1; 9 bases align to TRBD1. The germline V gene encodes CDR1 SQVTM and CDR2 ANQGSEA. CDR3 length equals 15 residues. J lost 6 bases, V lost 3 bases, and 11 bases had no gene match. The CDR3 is CSVEKAGTGWPEAFF. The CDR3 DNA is TGCAGCGTTGAGAAAGCCGGGACAGGGTGGCCTGAAGCTTTCTTT.

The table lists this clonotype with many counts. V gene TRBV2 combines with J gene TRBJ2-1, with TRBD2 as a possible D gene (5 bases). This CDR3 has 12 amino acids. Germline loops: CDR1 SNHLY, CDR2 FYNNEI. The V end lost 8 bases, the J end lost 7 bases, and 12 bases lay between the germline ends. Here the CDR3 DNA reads TGTGCCAGCGTGGCCGGGGTGAATGAGCAGTTCTTC. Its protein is CASVAGVNEQFF.

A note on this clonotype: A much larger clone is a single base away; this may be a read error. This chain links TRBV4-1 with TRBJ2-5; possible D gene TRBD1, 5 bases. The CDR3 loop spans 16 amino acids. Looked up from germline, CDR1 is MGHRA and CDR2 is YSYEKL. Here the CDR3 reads CASSHLLTASQEAQYF. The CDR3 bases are TGCGCCAGCAGCCACCTTCTGACAGCCTCACAAGAGGCCCAGTACTTC.

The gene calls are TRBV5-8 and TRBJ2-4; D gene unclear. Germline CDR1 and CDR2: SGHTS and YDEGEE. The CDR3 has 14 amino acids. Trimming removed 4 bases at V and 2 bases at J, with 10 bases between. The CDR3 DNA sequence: TGTGCCAGCAGCCCGGACCTATCCAAAAACATTCAGTACTTC. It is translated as CASSPDLSKNIQYF. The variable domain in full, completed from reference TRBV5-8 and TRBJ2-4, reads EAGVTQSPTHLIKTRGQQATLRCSPISGHTSVYWYQQALGLGLQFLLWYDEGEERNRGNFPPRFSGRQFPNYSSELNVNALELEDSALYLCASSPDLSKNIQYFGAGTRLSVL.

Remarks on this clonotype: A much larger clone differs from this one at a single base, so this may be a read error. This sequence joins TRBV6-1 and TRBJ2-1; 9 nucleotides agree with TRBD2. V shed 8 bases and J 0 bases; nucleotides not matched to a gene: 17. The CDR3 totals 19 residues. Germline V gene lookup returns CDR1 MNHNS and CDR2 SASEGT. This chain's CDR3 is CASSWTSERSGSSYNEQFF. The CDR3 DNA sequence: TGTGCCAGCTCCTGGACTAGCGAGAGATCAGGGAGCTCCTACAATGAGCAGTTCTTC.

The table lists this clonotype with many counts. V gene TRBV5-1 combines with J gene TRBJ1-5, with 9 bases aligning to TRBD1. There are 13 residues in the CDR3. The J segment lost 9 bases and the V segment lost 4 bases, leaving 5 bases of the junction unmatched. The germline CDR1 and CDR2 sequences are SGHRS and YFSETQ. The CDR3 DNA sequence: TGCGCCAGCAGCACGGGACAGGGCGGGCCCCAGCATTTT. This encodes CASSTGQGGPQHF.

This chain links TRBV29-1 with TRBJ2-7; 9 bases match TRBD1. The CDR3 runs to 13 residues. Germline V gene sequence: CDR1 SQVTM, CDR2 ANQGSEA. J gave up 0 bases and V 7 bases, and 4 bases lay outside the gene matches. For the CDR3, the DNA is TGCAGCGGGGGACAGGGACACTCCTACGAGCAGTACTTC. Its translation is CSGGQGHSYEQYF.

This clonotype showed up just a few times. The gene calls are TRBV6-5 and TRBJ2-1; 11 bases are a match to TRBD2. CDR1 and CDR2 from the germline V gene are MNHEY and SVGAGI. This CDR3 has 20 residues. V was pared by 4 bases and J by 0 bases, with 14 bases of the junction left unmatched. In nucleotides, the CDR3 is TGTGCCAGCAGTTCAGGGACTAGCGGAAACCTCAGAGACTCCTACAATGAGCAGTTCTTC. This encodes CASSSGTSGNLRDSYNEQFF.

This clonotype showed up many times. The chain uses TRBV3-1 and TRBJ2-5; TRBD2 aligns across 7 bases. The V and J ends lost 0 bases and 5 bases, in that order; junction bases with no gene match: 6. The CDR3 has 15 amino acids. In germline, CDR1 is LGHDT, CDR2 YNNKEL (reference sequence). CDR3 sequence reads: CASSQERLRGETQYF. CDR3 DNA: TGTGCCAGCAGCCAAGAGCGTTTGCGGGGGGAGACCCAGTACTTC.

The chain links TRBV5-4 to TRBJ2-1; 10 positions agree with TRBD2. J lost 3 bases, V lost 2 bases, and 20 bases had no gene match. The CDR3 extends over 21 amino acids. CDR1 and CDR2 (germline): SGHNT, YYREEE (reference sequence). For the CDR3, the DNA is TGTGCCAGCAGCTTAAACCCTTCAGCTAGCGGGAGCGCTCGTGTCTACAATGAGCAGTTCTTC. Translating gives CASSLNPSASGSARVYNEQFF.

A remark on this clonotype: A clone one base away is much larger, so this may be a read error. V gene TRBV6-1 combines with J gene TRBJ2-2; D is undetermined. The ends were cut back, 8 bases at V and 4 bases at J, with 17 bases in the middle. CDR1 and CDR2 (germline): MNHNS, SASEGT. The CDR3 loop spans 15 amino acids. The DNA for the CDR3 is TGTGCCAGCGGCCGACTCGGCCTTGGCACCGGGGAGCTGTTTTTT. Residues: CASGRLGLGTGELFF.

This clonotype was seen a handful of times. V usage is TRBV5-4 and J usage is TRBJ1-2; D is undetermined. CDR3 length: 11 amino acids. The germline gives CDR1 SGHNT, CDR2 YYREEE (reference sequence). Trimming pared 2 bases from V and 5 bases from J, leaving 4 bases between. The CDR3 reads CASSFGYGYTF. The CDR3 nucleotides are TGTGCCAGCAGCTTTGGATATGGCTACACCTTC. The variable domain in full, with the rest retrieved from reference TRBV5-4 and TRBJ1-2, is ETGVTQSPTHLIKTRGQQVTLRCSSQSGHNTVSWYQQALGQGPQFIFQYYREEENGRGNFPPRFSGLQFPNYSSELNVNALELDDSALYLCASSFGYGYTFGSGTRLTVV.